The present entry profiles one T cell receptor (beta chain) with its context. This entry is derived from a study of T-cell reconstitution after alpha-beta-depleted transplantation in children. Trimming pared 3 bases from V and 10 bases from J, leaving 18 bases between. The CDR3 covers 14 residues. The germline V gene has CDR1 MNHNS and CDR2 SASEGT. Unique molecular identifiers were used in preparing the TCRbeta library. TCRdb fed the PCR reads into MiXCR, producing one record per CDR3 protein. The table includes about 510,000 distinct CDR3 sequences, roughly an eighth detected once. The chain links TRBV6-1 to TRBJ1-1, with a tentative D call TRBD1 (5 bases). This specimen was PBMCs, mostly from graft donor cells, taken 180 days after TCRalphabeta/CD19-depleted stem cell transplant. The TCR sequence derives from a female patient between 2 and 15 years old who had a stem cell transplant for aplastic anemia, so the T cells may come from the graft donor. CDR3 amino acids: CASSEKGGVERAFF. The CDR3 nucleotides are TGTGCCAGCAGTGAGAAGGGAGGGGTAGAGAGAGCTTTCTTT.